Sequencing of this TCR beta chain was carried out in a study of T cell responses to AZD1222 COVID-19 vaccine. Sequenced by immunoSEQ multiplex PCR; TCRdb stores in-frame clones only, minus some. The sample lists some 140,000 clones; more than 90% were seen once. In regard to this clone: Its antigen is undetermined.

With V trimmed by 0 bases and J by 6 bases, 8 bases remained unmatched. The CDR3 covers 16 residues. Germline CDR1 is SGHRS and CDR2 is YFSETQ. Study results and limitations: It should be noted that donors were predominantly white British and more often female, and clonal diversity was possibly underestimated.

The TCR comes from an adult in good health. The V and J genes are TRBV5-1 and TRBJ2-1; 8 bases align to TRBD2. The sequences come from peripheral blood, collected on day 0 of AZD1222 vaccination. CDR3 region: CASSLVLAEPPNEQFF. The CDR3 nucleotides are TGCGCCAGCAGCTTGGTACTAGCGGAGCCCCCCAATGAGCAGTTCTTC. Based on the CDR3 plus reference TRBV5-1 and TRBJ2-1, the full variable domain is KAGVTQTPRYLIKTRGQQVTLSCSPISGHRSVSWYQQTPGQGLQFLFEYFSETQRNKGNFPGRFSGRQFSNSRSEMNVSTLELGDSALYLCASSLVLAEPPNEQFFGPGTRLTVL.